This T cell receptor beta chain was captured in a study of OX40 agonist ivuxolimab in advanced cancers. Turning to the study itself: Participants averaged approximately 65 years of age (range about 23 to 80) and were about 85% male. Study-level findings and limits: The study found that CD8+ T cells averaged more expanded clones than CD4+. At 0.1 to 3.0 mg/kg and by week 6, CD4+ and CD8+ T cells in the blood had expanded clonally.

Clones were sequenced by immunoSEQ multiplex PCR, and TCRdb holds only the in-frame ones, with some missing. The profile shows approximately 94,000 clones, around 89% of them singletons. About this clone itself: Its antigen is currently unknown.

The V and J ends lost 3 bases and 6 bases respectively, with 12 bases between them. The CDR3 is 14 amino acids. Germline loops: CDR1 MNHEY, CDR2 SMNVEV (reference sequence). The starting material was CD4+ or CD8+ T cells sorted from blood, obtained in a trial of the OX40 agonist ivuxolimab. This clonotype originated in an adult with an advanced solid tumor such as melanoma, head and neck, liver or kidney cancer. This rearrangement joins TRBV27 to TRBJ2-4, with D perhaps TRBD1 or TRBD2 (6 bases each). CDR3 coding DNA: TGTGCCAGCAGTTTCCAGGAGGGGGGAAACATTCAGTACTTC. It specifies CASSFQEGGNIQYF.